This TCR beta chain was sequenced for a study of blood T cell repertoires in COVID-19. Study context: Samples of COVID-19 (acute and convalescent) were obtained from the United States, Italy and Spain. Sources were T cells, B-cell-depleted T cells, or PBMCs; the material itself was cDNA or gDNA.

Per the original methods: Estimates of nucleated cell counts were drawn from the amplification of reference gene primers. Produced via immunoSEQ multiplex PCR; TCRdb's table is partial and in-frame only. V, J and clone size were drawn from that table, and D and trimming were deduced from the DNA. The sample lists roughly 200,000 clones, around 83% occurring once. CDR3 length: 16 amino acids. Trimming cost V 2 bases and J 3 bases, with 15 bases left between them. Germline CDR1 reads SEHNR; CDR2 reads FQNEAQ (reference sequence). Sequences were obtained from peripheral blood. The TCR was taken from a woman of 80 years or more with acute or convalescent COVID-19. The J gene is TRBJ2-3, the V gene TRBV7-9; tentative D call: TRBD2 (6 bases). In DNA form, the CDR3 reads TGTGCCAGCAGCTTACTTTCGACGGGGGTAACAGATACGCAGTATTTT. Translation: CASSLLSTGVTDTQYF.